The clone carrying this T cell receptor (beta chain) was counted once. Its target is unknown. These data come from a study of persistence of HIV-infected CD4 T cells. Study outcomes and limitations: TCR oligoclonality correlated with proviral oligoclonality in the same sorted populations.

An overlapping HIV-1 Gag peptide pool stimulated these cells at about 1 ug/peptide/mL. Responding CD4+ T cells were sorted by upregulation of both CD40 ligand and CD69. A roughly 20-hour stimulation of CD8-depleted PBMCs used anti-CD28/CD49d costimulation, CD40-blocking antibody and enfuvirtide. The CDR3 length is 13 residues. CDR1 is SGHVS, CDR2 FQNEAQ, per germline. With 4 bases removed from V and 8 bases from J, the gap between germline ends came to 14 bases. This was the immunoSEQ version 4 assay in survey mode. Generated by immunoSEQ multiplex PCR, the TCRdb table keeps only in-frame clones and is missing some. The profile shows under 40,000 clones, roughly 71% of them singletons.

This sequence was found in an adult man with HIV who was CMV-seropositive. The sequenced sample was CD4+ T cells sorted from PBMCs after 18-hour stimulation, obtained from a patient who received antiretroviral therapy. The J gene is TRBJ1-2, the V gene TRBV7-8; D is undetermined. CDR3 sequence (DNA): TGTGCCAGCAGCTACCGGAAGGACGTAGGCTACACCTTC. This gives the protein CASSYRKDVGYTF.